The 8 T cell receptor beta chains below come from one sample, sequenced in a study of blood T cell repertoires in COVID-19. Only in-frame clones appear in the TCRdb table, and some are missing; sequencing was by immunoSEQ multiplex PCR. The repertoire holds about 120,000 clones, with about 89% as singletons. Sequenced input: peripheral blood. The receptors shown here come from a man between 60 and 70 years old with COVID-19, enrolled during active disease.

The chain recombines TRBV7-2 with TRBJ2-7; D is uncertain. This CDR3 is 15 amino acids long. Per the germline V gene, CDR1 is SGHTA and CDR2 is FQGNSA. V lost 1 base to trimming and J lost 6 bases, with 16 bases between them. CDR3 DNA: TGTGCCAGCAGCTTAGGTAGTACCTCGGGTACCGAGCAGTACTTC. Residues: CASSLGSTSGTEQYF.

Regarding this clone: Within the sample, other DNA sequences also encode this same CDR3. The CDR3 reads CASSLSQDYGYTF. For the CDR3, the DNA is TGCGCCAGCAGCTTGTCTCAGGATTATGGCTACACCTTC. The chain couples TRBV5-1 to TRBJ1-2; D gene uncertain. Trimming pared 1 base from V and 5 bases from J, leaving 9 bases between. Germline V gene sequence: CDR1 SGHRS, CDR2 YFSETQ. The CDR3 spans 13 residues.

The chain couples TRBV18 to TRBJ1-1, with TRBD1 matching over 10 bases. Unmatched junction bases numbered 5, after V lost 8 bases and J lost 5 bases. The CDR3 extends over 13 amino acids. Germline V gene lookup returns CDR1 KGHSH and CDR2 LQKENI. This chain's CDR3 is CASTGQGVTEAFF. CDR3 sequence (DNA): TGTGCCAGCACCGGACAGGGGGTTACTGAAGCTTTCTTT.

There are a few counts of this clone. The CDR3 loop reads CASSTRDRDGYTF. In nucleotides, the CDR3 is TGTGCCAGTAGTACAAGGGACAGGGATGGCTACACCTTC. The V and J genes are TRBV19 and TRBJ1-2; 9 bases fit TRBD1. The length of the CDR3 is 13 residues. Germline CDR1 LNHDA, CDR2 SQIVND (reference sequence). V lost 4 bases to trimming and J lost 6 bases; unmatched junction nucleotides: 3.

The V gene is TRBV7-3, the J gene TRBJ2-3; D unresolved. Germline loops: CDR1 SGHTA, CDR2 FQGTGA. This CDR3 region has 13 residues. Trimming pared 5 bases from V and 5 bases from J, leaving 11 bases between. CDR3 loop: CASSAYLLDTQYF. CDR3 sequence (DNA): TGTGCCAGCAGCGCTTACTTGCTAGATACGCAGTATTTT.

This clone was seen once. The chain is built from TRBV5-6 and TRBJ1-5; TRBD1 is a possible D gene (6 bases). Germline values: CDR1 SGHDT, CDR2 YYEEEE. The CDR3 covers 15 residues. With 6 bases removed from V and 0 bases from J, the gap between germline ends came to 13 bases. The CDR3 nucleotides are TGTGCCAGCACGCAGGGGTGGAGTAGCAATCAGCCCCAGCATTTT. Its translation is CASTQGWSSNQPQHF.

This clone was seen a few times. The chain carries TRBV5-4 and TRBJ2-7; 10 positions match TRBD2. V shed 4 bases, J shed 0 bases, and the junction held 4 bases outside the gene matches. Germline V gene lookup returns CDR1 SGHNT and CDR2 YYREEE (reference sequence). The CDR3 consists of 15 residues. The chain's CDR3 is CASSPGLAVSYEQYF. CDR3 nucleotides: TGTGCCAGCAGCCCCGGACTAGCGGTCTCCTACGAGCAGTACTTC.

This clone was observed a few times. The chain links TRBV11-2 to TRBJ1-1; D remains unclear. The CDR3 contains 16 residues. V gave up 2 bases and J gave up 4 bases, with 17 bases separating them. Germline loops: CDR1 SGHAT, CDR2 FQNNGV. The CDR3 bases are TGTGCCAGCAGCTTAACCTTGAGTGTGGGAGGCACTGAAGCTTTCTTT. Its protein is CASSLTLSVGGTEAFF.